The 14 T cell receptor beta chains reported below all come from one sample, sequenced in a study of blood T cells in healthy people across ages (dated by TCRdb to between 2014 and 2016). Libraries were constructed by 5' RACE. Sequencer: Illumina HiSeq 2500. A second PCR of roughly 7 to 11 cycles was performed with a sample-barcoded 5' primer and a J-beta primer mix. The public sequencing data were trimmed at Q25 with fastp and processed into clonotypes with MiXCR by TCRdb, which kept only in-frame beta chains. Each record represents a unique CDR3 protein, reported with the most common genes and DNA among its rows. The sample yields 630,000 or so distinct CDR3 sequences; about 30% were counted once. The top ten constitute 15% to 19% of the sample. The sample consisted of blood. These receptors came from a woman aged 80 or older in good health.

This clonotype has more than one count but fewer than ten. CDR3: CASSFTALGTTGELFF. The CDR3, as DNA: TGTGCCAGCAGTTTTACCGCGCTGGGAACTACCGGGGAGCTGTTTTTT. The chain recombines TRBV12-3 or TRBV12-4 with TRBJ2-2; no clear D gene. There are 16 residues in the CDR3. Trimming shortened V by 3 bases and J by 5 bases, and 16 bases separated the two germline ends.

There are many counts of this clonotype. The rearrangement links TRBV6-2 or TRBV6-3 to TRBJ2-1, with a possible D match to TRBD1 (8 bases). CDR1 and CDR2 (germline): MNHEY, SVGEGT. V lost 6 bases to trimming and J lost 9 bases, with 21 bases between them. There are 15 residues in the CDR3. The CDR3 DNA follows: TGTGCCAGCAGAGATACAGGGGGGCGCGGGAGTGAGCAGTTCTTC. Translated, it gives CASRDTGGRGSEQFF.

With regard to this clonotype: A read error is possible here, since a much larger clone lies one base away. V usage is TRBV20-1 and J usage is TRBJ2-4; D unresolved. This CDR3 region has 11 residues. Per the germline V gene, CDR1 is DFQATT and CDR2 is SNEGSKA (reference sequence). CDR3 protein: CRLSDLNIQYF. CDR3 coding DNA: TGCAGGCTTTCGGACCTAAACATTCAGTACTTC.

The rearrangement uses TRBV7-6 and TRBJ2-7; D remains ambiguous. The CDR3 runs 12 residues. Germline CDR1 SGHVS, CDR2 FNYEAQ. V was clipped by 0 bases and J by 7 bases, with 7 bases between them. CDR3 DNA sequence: TGTGCCAGCAGCTTAGCGGGCCCGGAGCAGTACTTC. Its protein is CASSLAGPEQYF.

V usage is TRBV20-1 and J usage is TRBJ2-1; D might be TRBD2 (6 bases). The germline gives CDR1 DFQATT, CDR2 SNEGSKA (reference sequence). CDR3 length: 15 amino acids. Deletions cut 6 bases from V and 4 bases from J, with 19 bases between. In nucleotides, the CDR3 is TGCAGTGCAAACGGCGGGGCGGGGACTTACAATGAGCAGTTCTTC. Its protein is CSANGGAGTYNEQFF.

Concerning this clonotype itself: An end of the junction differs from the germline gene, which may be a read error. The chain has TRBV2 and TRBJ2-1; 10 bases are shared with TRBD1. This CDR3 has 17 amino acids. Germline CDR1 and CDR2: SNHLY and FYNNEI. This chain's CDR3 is CTSRPGTGVPSYNEQFF. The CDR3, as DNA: TGTACCAGCAGACCCGGGACAGGGGTCCCCTCCTACAATGAGCAGTTCTTT.

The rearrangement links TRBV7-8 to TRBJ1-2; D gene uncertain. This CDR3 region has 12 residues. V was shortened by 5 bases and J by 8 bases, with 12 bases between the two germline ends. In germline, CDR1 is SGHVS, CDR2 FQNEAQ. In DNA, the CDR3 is TGTGCCAGCAGCGGAGAGTTGGGGGGCTACACCTTC. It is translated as CASSGELGGYTF.

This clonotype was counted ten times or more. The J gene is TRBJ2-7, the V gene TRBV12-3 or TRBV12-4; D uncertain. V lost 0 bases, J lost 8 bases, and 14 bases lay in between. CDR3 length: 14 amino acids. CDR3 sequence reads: CASSLAGRSPQQYF. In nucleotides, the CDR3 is TGTGCCAGCAGTTTAGCCGGACGGTCCCCTCAGCAGTACTTC.

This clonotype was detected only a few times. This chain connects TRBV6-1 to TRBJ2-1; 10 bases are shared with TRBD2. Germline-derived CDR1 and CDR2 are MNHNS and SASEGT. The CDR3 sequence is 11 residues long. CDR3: CVRTSGGPQFF. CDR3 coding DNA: TGTGTACGGACTAGCGGAGGACCTCAATTCTTC.

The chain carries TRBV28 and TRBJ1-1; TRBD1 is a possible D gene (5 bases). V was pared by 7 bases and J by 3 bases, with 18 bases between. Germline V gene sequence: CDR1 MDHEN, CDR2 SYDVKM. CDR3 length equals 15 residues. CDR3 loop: CASTTFQGRYTEAFF. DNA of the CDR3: TGTGCCAGCACCACTTTCCAGGGAAGATACACTGAAGCTTTCTTT.

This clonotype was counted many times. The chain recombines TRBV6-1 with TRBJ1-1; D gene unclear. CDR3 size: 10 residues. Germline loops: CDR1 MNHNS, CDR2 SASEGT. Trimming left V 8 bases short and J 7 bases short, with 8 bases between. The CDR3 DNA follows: TGTGCCAGCCAGGCGATTGAAGCTTTCTTT. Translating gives CASQAIEAFF.

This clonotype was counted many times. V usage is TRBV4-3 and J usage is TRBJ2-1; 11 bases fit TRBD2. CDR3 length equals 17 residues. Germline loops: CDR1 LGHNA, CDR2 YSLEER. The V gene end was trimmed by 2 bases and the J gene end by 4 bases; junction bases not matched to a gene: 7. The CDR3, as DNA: TGCGCCAGCAGCCAACTTAGCGGGGGGGCCTTATACAATGAGCAGTTCTTC. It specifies CASSQLSGGALYNEQFF.

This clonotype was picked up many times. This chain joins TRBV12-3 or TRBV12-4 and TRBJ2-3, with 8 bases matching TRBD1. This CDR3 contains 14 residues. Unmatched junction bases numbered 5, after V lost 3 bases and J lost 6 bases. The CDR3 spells CASSFDRGEDTQYF. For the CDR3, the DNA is TGTGCCAGCAGTTTCGACAGGGGTGAGGATACGCAGTATTTT.

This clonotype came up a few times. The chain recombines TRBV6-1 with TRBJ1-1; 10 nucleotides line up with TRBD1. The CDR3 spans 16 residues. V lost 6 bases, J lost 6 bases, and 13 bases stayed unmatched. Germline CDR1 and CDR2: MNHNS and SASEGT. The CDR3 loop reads CASRIEGTGVIAEAFF. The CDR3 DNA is TGTGCCAGCAGGATTGAGGGGACAGGGGTTATAGCTGAAGCTTTCTTT.